The subject of this entry is one T cell receptor beta chain. This sample was included in a study of long-term antiretroviral therapy in people with HIV. V was clipped by 6 bases and J by 13 bases, with 20 bases between them. CDR3 size: 13 residues. From germline, CDR1 is SNHLY and CDR2 FYNNEI. Version v3.0 of the immunoSEQ assay was performed at survey level. Sequencing of each sample targeted about 35,000-50,000 T-cell genomes. Sequencing was performed with immunoSEQ multiplex PCR; in TCRdb, only in-frame clones are kept and a portion is missing. The repertoire holds fewer than 20,000 clones, with about four fifths as singletons.

The material sequenced was unsorted PBMCs, taken at the start of antiretroviral therapy. The TCR originated in a man aged 25-45 years with HIV. The chain has TRBV2 and TRBJ2-3, with no clear D. The CDR3 coding sequence is TGTGCCAGCAGCACCACCCTTGGGGTTGGGGAGTATTTT. It yields the protein CASSTTLGVGEYF. The whole variable domain, filled in from reference TRBV2 and TRBJ2-3, reads EPEVTQTPSHQVTQMGQEVILRCVPISNHLYFYWYRQILGQKVEFLVSFYNNEISEKSEIFDDQFSVERPDGSNFTLKIRSTKLEDSAMYFCASSTTLGVGEYFGPGTRLTVL.